This T cell receptor beta chain derives from a study of blood T cell repertoires in COVID-19. Across the whole study: The analysed material was cDNA or gDNA that came from T cells, B-cell-depleted T cells, or PBMCs.

Germline values: CDR1 SGDLS, CDR2 YYNGEE. This CDR3 is built from 15 residues. V lost 5 bases and J lost 0, with 14 bases in between. In the original workflow: The authors estimated nucleated cell counts from reference gene primer amplification. Some clones are missing from TCRdb's copy, which holds only in-frame ones; the method was immunoSEQ multiplex PCR. V and J calls and clone size are given by that table; D and trimming were obtained from the DNA. The table has 390,000 or so clones, around 91% seen once. The table lists this clone with a few counts. Categorization into cohorts depended on clinical history that participants reported. In Cohort 3, a recovered donor had either two negative PCRs, clearance, or symptom resolution.

This TCR was sampled from a man aged 18-30 years who had recovered from COVID-19. The chain joins TRBV9 to TRBJ1-2; a possible D gene is TRBD1 (6 bases). The sequencing sample was made of PBMCs or T cells enriched from blood (not recorded which). CDR3 in amino acids: CASRAGQTPNYGYTF. CDR3 DNA: TGTGCCAGCAGGGCTGGACAGACCCCTAACTATGGCTACACCTTC.